What follows are 21 T cell receptor delta chains derived from one specimen sequenced in a study of γδ T cells in repeated Plasmodium falciparum infection. TCRdb reran clone calling via CATT on the multiplex PCR reads. The repertoire holds tens of thousands of delta-chain clones, over 1.5% seen once, with approximately 15% in the top ten. Bulk repertoires came from Vgamma9/Vdelta2+ or Vdelta2-negative gammadelta T cells flow-sorted from PBMC. The sequenced sample was gamma-delta T cells from blood. These receptors were obtained from a pool of human donors (malaria-infected and uninfected, not separated).

This clone showed up many times. TCRdb records a much larger clone's protein for this DNA, with a difference at residue 5 that likely arises from a read error; the protein given is the translation of the DNA. V is TRDV2 and J is TRDJ1, with 10 nucleotides matching TRDD3. With 3 bases clipped from V and 0 bases from J, the junction kept 12 bases outside the gene matches. Germline lookup yields CDR1 GEAIGNYY and CDR2 EKD. This CDR3 is 18 amino acids long. This CDR3 reads CACDARQYWGIYTDKLIF. DNA of the CDR3: TGTGCCTGTGACGCACGACAATACTGGGGGATTTACACCGATAAACTCATCTTT.

With respect to this clone: With only one base between it and a far larger clone, this is likely a read error. Other nucleotide sequences in the sample specify the same CDR3. The genes are TRDV1 and TRDJ1; TRDD2 matches 7 bases. The CDR3 has 16 amino acids. Losses at the gene ends were 2 bases for V and 5 bases for J; bases not matched to a gene: 11. Germline V gene sequence: CDR1 TSWWSYY, CDR2 QGS. CDR3 sequence: CALGETSSYSTDKLIF. For the CDR3, the DNA is TGTGCTCTTGGGGAAACATCTTCCTATAGCACTGATAAACTCATCTTT.

On this clone: TCRdb has a much larger clone's protein, which differs at residue 9 from the translation of this DNA, likely because of a read error; what is shown is the protein translated from the DNA. This chain uses TRDV1 with TRDJ1; no clear D gene. Germline lookup yields CDR1 TSWWSYY and CDR2 QGS. The CDR3 extends over 19 amino acids. The germline V and J ends were trimmed by 4 bases and 0 bases, with 24 bases remaining between them. The CDR3 protein is CALGGRLKNSLRYTDKLIF. CDR3 nucleotide sequence: TGTGCTCTTGGGGGAAGACTTAAAAATTCCCTCCGGTACACCGATAAACTCATCTTT.

Of note for this clone: The TCRdb protein comes from a much larger clone and disagrees with this DNA's translation at residue 3, likely due to a read error; the protein given here is derived from the DNA. The chain recombines TRDV1 with TRDJ1; 8 nucleotides line up with TRDD3. Germline CDR1 is TSWWSYY and CDR2 is QGS. The CDR3 sequence is 20 residues long. In nucleotides, the CDR3 is TGTGCTCCTGGGGAACCCAGCCCTCCCAAATACTGGGGGCTCACCGATAAACTCATCTTT. This gives the protein CAPGEPSPPKYWGLTDKLIF.

This clone was picked up a small number of times. TCRdb's entry gives the protein of a much larger clone, which mismatches this DNA's translation at residue 3, likely from a read error; the protein reported here is translated from the DNA. The rearrangement uses TRDV3 and TRDJ1; 8 bases are shared with TRDD3. The CDR3 loop spans 19 amino acids. Germline V gives CDR1 TVYSNPD, CDR2 GDNSRS (reference sequence). V shed 4 bases and J 0 bases; nucleotides not matched to a gene: 22. The CDR3 spells CASVPLRGITPGYTDKLIF. The CDR3 DNA reads TGTGCCTCAGTTCCTCTCCGGGGGATAACGCCGGGGTACACCGATAAACTCATCTTT.

This clone was seen a handful of times. The TCRdb protein comes from a much larger clone and disagrees with this DNA's translation at residue 5, likely due to a read error; the protein given here is derived from the DNA. V and J are TRAV38-2/DV8 and TRDJ1; maybe TRDD2 (5 bases). The germline gives CDR1 TSESDYY, CDR2 QEAYKQQN. The CDR3 is made up of 19 amino acids. Between the trimmed V and J ends, which lost 3 bases and 1 base, there was a span of 25 bases. CDR3 bases: TGTGCTTATAGGAACGCGTGGTTTGCCTACGTAAGGCTCACCGATAAACTCATCTTT. This gives the protein CAYRNAWFAYVRLTDKLIF.

This clone was found many times. This probably arose from a read error, given a far larger clone one base away. The same CDR3 can be traced to other DNA sequences in this sample. V gene TRDV1 combines with J gene TRDJ1, with 7 nucleotides matching TRDD2. The CDR3 has 16 amino acids. The germline gives CDR1 TSWWSYY, CDR2 QGS. Unmatched junction bases numbered 7, after V lost 2 bases and J lost 1 base. The DNA for the CDR3 is TGTGCTCTTGGGGAAACGTCTTCCTATAGCACCGATAAACTCATCTTT. Its translation is CALGETSSYSTDKLIF.

The table lists this clone with many counts. A read error likely explains why the TCRdb protein, taken from a much larger clone, differs from this DNA's translation at residue 11; the protein shown is translated from the DNA. V is TRDV1 and J is TRDJ1; D might be TRDD2 (5 bases). No J gene was available from TCRdb, and it was assigned here by a germline match of the DNA. Germline CDR1 TSWWSYY, CDR2 QGS. V was pared by 0 bases and J by 0 bases, with 20 bases between. This CDR3 contains 19 residues. This chain's CDR3 is CALGELTRRLPYYTDKLIF. The CDR3 bases are TGTGCTCTTGGGGAACTAACTAGGCGACTTCCCTACTACACCGATAAACTCATCTTT.

This clone occurred a few times. A read error may be the cause here, since a much bigger clone is one base away. V usage is TRDV1 and J usage is TRDJ1; 7 nucleotides align to TRDD3. The CDR3 is 21 residues long. Trimming cost V 0 bases and J 3 bases; bases outside gene matches: 22. CDR1 and CDR2 (germline): TSWWSYY, QGS. DNA for the CDR3: TGTGCTCTTGGGGAACTGTTCCGCCAGTACTGGGGTTTTAGGTACGCCGATAAACTCATCTTT. This sequence encodes CALGELFRQYWGFRYADKLIF.

To note about this clone: The protein in TCRdb stems from a much larger clone and differs at residue 14 from this DNA's translation, likely a read error; here the protein is translated from the DNA. The chain joins TRDV2 to TRDJ1; 12 positions agree with TRDD3. No J gene is reported in TCRdb; it was inferred here by comparing the DNA with germline. This CDR3 has 17 residues. Germline assignment: CDR1 GEAIGNYY and CDR2 EKD. CDR3 nucleotides: TGTGCCTGTGACACCGGATCAGTCTGGGGGATACGCGATGAACTCATCTTT. Translation: CACDTGSVWGIRDELIF.

This clone was detected a few times. The amino acid sequence in TCRdb belongs to a much larger clone and departs from this DNA's translation at residue 4, likely a sequencing read error; the sequence shown is translated from the DNA. V usage is TRDV1 and J usage is TRDJ1, with 7 bases fitting TRDD2. Germline V CDR1 and CDR2: TSWWSYY, QGS. The CDR3 runs to 16 residues. The CDR3 DNA is TGTGCTCTTTGGGAAACATCTTCCTATAGCACCGATAAACTCATCTTT. Residues: CALWETSSYSTDKLIF.

This clone was detected only a few times. TCRdb pairs this DNA with a much larger clone's protein that differs at residue 18, likely a read error; the protein shown was translated from the DNA. This chain links TRDV1 with TRDJ1, with TRDD3 matching over 13 bases. Germline V gene sequence: CDR1 TSWWSYY, CDR2 QGS. The CDR3 covers 24 residues. Losses at the gene ends were 0 bases for V and 3 bases for J; bases not matched to a gene: 25. This CDR3 is CALGELLPGEELELGDTVSDKLIF. The CDR3 nucleotides read TGTGCTCTTGGGGAACTCCTACCGGGCGAGGAGCTCGAACTGGGGGATACGGTATCCGATAAACTCATCTTT.

This clone has a count of ten or more. TCRdb's listed protein matches a much larger clone and diverges from this DNA's translation at residue 8, likely through a read error; the protein shown comes from the DNA. The rearrangement uses TRDV1 and TRDJ1; 8 positions agree with TRDD3. With V trimmed by 2 bases and J by 0 bases, 23 bases remained unmatched. This CDR3 is 22 amino acids long. Germline V gives CDR1 TSWWSYY, CDR2 QGS. CDR3 sequence: CALGEGLCRTGGHLPYTDKLIF. The CDR3 nucleotides are TGTGCTCTTGGGGAAGGTCTCTGCCGTACTGGGGGTCACCTCCCCTACACCGATAAACTCATCTTT.

With respect to this clone: This is likely an artifact of a read error, given a far larger clone one base away. Other DNA sequences in this specimen translate into the identical CDR3. This chain links TRDV1 with TRDJ1, with D possibly matching TRDD3 (6 bases). The J gene was not available in TCRdb and was assigned here by matching the DNA to germline segments. CDR3 size: 22 residues. Trimming took 1 base from V and 8 from J, leaving 38 bases between them. The germline CDR1 and CDR2 sequences are TSWWSYY and QGS. This chain's CDR3 is CALGEPNQFRPSAWGYITKLIF. The DNA of the CDR3 is TGTGCTCTTGGGGAACCCAACCAATTCCGCCCCAGCGCTTGGGGGTATATTACAAAACTCATCTTT.

This clone has ten or more counts. The amino acid sequence in TCRdb belongs to a much larger clone and departs from this DNA's translation at residue 21, likely a sequencing read error; the sequence shown is translated from the DNA. The V gene was identified as TRDV1, while no J gene was called; the DNA was not used to check the table's D call, TRDD3. From germline, CDR1 is TSWWSYY and CDR2 QGS. This CDR3 has 23 residues. DNA for the CDR3: TGTGCTCTTGGGGTCCGTAGGGGGGCGGCCCAAGAGGCGTATACTGTCCTCACCGATAAACCCATCTTT. Protein product: CALGVRRGAAQEAYTVLTDKPIF.

Comment on this clone: A single base is all that separates this from a far larger clone, so a read error is likely. Other DNA sequences within the sample encode an identical CDR3. The chain carries TRDV2 and TRDJ1, with D perhaps TRDD3 (5 bases). The germline CDR1 and CDR2 sequences are GEAIGNYY and EKD. The CDR3 sequence is 19 residues long. The CDR3 DNA reads as TGTGCCTGTGACACCGGCGCTTTACGGGGGGGCATGTACACCGATAAACTCATTTTT. This codes for CACDTGALRGGMYTDKLIF.

There are a few counts of this clone. TCRdb's listed protein matches a much larger clone and diverges from this DNA's translation at residue 14, likely through a read error; the protein shown comes from the DNA. The CDR3 DNA follows: TGTGCTTATAGGAGCGGCGTCTTTATTCCCCTACTGGGGGGCCTGAAACGAGATAAACTCATCTTT. It encodes CAYRSGVFIPLLGGLKRDKLIF. The chain joins TRAV38-2/DV8 to TRDJ1; 8 nucleotides align to TRDD3. The J gene is not listed in TCRdb, so it was assigned here from a DNA match to germline. V trimming: 0 bases; J trimming: 5 bases; junction bases outside the gene matches: 27. CDR3 size: 22 residues. From germline, CDR1 is TSESDYY and CDR2 QEAYKQQN.

In its sample, this clone was seen a few times. A far larger clone is only one base removed, so a read error is likely. The same CDR3 can be traced to other DNA sequences in this sample. The V gene is TRDV2, the J gene TRDJ1, with TRDD3 matching 13 bases. The CDR3 sequence is 22 residues long. The junction had 26 bases not matched to a gene; V was cut back by 7 bases and J by 1 base. CDR1 and CDR2 (germline): GEAIGNYY, EKD. CDR3 sequence: CACDLRTGGYAWGVRSTDKLIF. Written as DNA, the CDR3 is TGTGCCTGCGACCTACGTACTGGGGGATACGCCTGGGGGGTTCGATCCACCGATAAACTCATCTTT.

This clone was picked up many times. TCRdb attributes to this sequence the protein of a much larger clone, which differs from the DNA translation at residue 12; a read error is likely, and the protein displayed is translated from the DNA. The rearrangement uses TRDV1 and TRDJ1; D unclear. This CDR3 comprises 17 residues. CDR1 is TSWWSYY and CDR2 is QGS in the germline V gene. V lost 3 bases and J lost 4, with 21 bases in between. In nucleotides, the CDR3 is TGTGCTCTTGGGGACCCCCGTGGCCGCGCCTCCGTCGATAAACTCATCTTT. Its protein product is CALGDPRGRASVDKLIF.

In this sample, this clone turned up a few times. This likely traces to a read error, being one base from a far larger clone. Other DNA sequences in the same sample also yield this CDR3. V and J are TRDV3 and TRDJ1; 11 bases agree with TRDD3. CDR1 is TVYSNPD and CDR2 is GDNSRS in the germline V gene (reference sequence). The length of the CDR3 is 21 residues. V shed 0 bases and J 6 bases; nucleotides not matched to a gene: 27. In nucleotides, the CDR3 is TGTGCCTTTAGTGCCTCGGGTGCTGGGGGATACCATCCTCTGCTCAGGAATAAACTCATCTTT. Amino acids: CAFSASGAGGYHPLLRNKLIF.

In its sample, this clone was seen a few times. TCRdb's listed protein matches a much larger clone and diverges from this DNA's translation at residue 10, likely through a read error; the protein shown comes from the DNA. As DNA, the CDR3 is TGTGCTCTTGGGGAACTCAAAATCTTCCCACTGACCCCGGGGATCATGTACACCGATAAACTCATCTTT. Encoded protein: CALGELKIFPLTPGIMYTDKLIF. The chain is built from TRDV1 and TRDJ1; tentative D call: TRDD3 (6 bases). Germline-derived CDR1 and CDR2 are TSWWSYY and QGS. Trimming pared 0 bases from V and 0 bases from J, leaving 32 bases between. The CDR3 extends over 23 amino acids.